This T cell receptor (beta chain) was retrieved from a study of T cell responses to AZD1222 COVID-19 vaccine (dated by TCRdb to the early 2020s). Context from the whole study: AZD1222 recipients given second doses at about 4 weeks or at about 12 weeks were pooled, since spike-specific TCR depth and breadth were not found to differ between the two schedules. TCR sequencing was performed for about 240 trial participants, of whom about 200 were given two doses of AZD1222 and around 25 were given two doses of MenACWY control vaccine. Trial participants were enrolled into age subgroups of 18-55, 56-69 and 70-plus years, which contained approximately 150, 28 and 58 TCR-sequenced participants, respectively.

CDR1 MDHEN and CDR2 SYDVKM were looked up in the germline V gene. V gives up 6 bases and J gives up 5 bases, and the segment between their germline ends measures 10 bases. From the cysteine up to the phenylalanine, the CDR3 has a length of 12 residues. The sequence is cut down to CDR3 DNA, 36 bases in frame from base 1. Beyond this particular receptor, the publication reports: The whole spike protein was spanned by vaccine-associated CD4 TCRs, and dominant responses were seen in regions 160-218 and 743-854. Because no samples from the day 14 peak response were available, repertoires could be characterized only after the peak T cell response. Reportedly, almost half of the unique spike-specific TCRs recognized epitopes lying outside the regions that are mutated in the B.1.351 and B.1.1.7 variants. Participants were mostly white British, with more females than males. The authors suggested clonal diversity may have been underestimated. Spike-specific TCR breadth and depth rose significantly after two AZD1222 doses compared with day 0 and with MenACWY recipients. Conclusions about previously exposed vaccinees are limited because only six or seven AZD1222 recipients were SARS-CoV-2 seropositive at baseline. The 56-69-year group was small, and its depth increase did not reach significance, likely because of low power.

The time point label, as the study defines it: baseline before first vaccination. Samples from vaccinated people were obtained from the UK trials COV001 and COV002, which included a single-blind randomized controlled phase 2/3 trial of AZD1222 (ChAdOx1 nCoV-19) in healthy adults. Trial participant PBMC samples were collected at day 0 and day 28 after the second dose for TCRbeta chain sequencing. Concerning this clone: The specificity of this receptor is unknown. No base quality values were provided; no much bigger clone lies one nucleotide off.

The CDR3 regions of human TCRbeta chains were analyzed by immunosequencing. The original pipeline was this. TCRs in the repertoires were compared against a reference library of SARS-CoV-2-specific TCRs that had been generated with the MIRA antigen-specificity platform. Breadth was defined as the fraction of unique TCRs that were SARS-CoV-2-associated. Depth was defined as the fraction of total T cells that were SARS-CoV-2-associated. Using the MIRA data, every spike-specific TCR was mapped to the spike region that the TCR reacted to and assigned to either a CD4 or a CD8 class. Log10-transformed breadth and depth values were compared by one-way ANOVA with Sidak's multiple comparisons tests. Drawn from immuneACCESS, this table holds only the in-frame rearrangements with V and J called that TCRdb kept. Clones are partly lost; checked studies trace under half to an unresolved V gene and leave the rest unexplained. V, J and clone size are those of that table, while D and trimming were read from the DNA. In all, the sample holds 150,000 to 200,000 clones, and around 93% of those were seen once. 7.5% to 9.5% of the sample comes from the top ten.

The clonotype comes from an adult in good health. The chain is assembled from TRBV28 and TRBJ1-1; the D gene lacks a confident call. This specimen was peripheral blood, taken on day 0 of AZD1222 vaccination. The CDR3 here reads CASSWPRTEAFF. Read as DNA, the sequence is TGTGCCAGCAGCTGGCCGCGGACTGAAGCTTTCTTT.